The next 18 T cell receptor beta chains were all read from a single sample in a study of beta chain features in type 1 diabetes. The whole isolated RNA underwent reverse transcription, so sequencing captured expressed TCRB transcripts. The method was immunoSEQ multiplex PCR; TCRdb's version includes in-frame clones alone and lacks a portion of them. The sample consists of under 450,000 clones, about 15% of them appearing once. The material sequenced was naive CD4+ T cells from blood. The receptors shown here come from a man aged 25-45 years in good health.

This clone turned up a few times. The rearrangement links TRBV5-4 to TRBJ2-3; 9 nucleotides align to TRBD2. The CDR3 contains 17 residues. Losses at the gene ends were 4 bases for V and 2 bases for J; bases not matched to a gene: 11. Germline CDR1 and CDR2: SGHNT and YYREEE (reference sequence). The CDR3 nucleotides are TGTGCCAGCAGCCCTCCGGGGCTAGCGGGGATCACAGATACGCAGTATTTT. Translation gives CASSPPGLAGITDTQYF.

This clone was seen a few times. The chain joins TRBV18 to TRBJ2-1; 10 nucleotides match TRBD2. V gave up 5 bases and J gave up 10 bases; unmatched junction bases: 23. Germline V gene sequence: CDR1 KGHSH, CDR2 LQKENI. CDR3 length: 19 amino acids. The CDR3 sequence: CASSKREWASGSLNQEQFF. The CDR3 DNA is TGTGCCAGCTCAAAAAGAGAATGGGCTAGCGGGAGTCTCAATCAGGAGCAGTTCTTC.

This clone showed up just a few times. V and J are TRBV7-9 and TRBJ2-5; a possible D gene is TRBD1 (5 bases). Germline CDR1 reads SEHNR; CDR2 reads FQNEAQ (reference sequence). This CDR3 is 14 amino acids long. V lost 3 bases to trimming and J lost 3 bases, with 11 bases between them. This CDR3 reads CASSFRQQEETQYF. CDR3 in DNA: TGTGCCAGCAGCTTTAGACAGCAAGAAGAGACCCAGTACTTC. Complete variable domain (other parts from reference TRBV7-9 and TRBJ2-5): DTGVSQNPRHKITKRGQNVTFRCDPISEHNRLYWYRQTLGQGPEFLTYFQNEAQLEKSRLLSDRFSAERPKGSFSTLEIQRTEQGDSAMYLCASSFRQQEETQYFGPGTRLLVL.

This clone was counted only a few times. The gene calls are TRBV9 and TRBJ2-5; no clear D. Germline-derived CDR1 and CDR2 are SGDLS and YYNGEE. This CDR3 spans 15 amino acids. V dropped 0 bases and J dropped 1 base, with 10 bases sitting between them. The CDR3 DNA reads TGTGCCAGCAGCGTAGAGGGCCGTACCCAAGAGACCCAGTACTTC. It encodes CASSVEGRTQETQYF.

This chain connects TRBV9 to TRBJ1-1, with unresolved D. This CDR3 has 14 amino acids. The V end was cut by 0 bases, the J end by 4 bases, with 10 bases between. Germline CDR1 SGDLS, CDR2 YYNGEE. The CDR3 bases are TGTGCCAGCAGCGTAGGTTGGAGCGGCACTGAAGCTTTCTTT. This translates into CASSVGWSGTEAFF.

The chain carries TRBV30 and TRBJ1-4; 8 bases map to TRBD1. V lost 7 bases to trimming and J lost 4 bases; unmatched junction nucleotides: 2. The length of the CDR3 is 12 residues. CDR1 is GTSNPN, CDR2 SVGIG, per germline (reference sequence). CDR3 protein: CASQGDNEKLFF. The CDR3 region has the DNA TGTGCCTCACAGGGGGATAATGAAAAACTGTTTTTT.

This clone has only a few counts. The chain uses TRBV15 and TRBJ1-2, with 9 bases lining up with TRBD1. Germline values: CDR1 LNHNV, CDR2 YYDKDF (reference sequence). CDR3 size: 14 residues. V dropped 8 bases and J dropped 7; count of bases not matched to a gene: 11. CDR3 sequence (DNA): TGTGCCACCGGGGACAGGGTTGTTTTAAGTGGCTACACCTTC. It codes for CATGDRVVLSGYTF.

This clone was recorded a few times. This chain links TRBV30 with TRBJ1-4; D possibly corresponds to TRBD1 (6 bases). The CDR3 is made up of 14 amino acids. V lost 8 bases to trimming and J lost 5 bases, with 18 bases between them. CDR1 is GTSNPN, CDR2 SVGIG, per germline (reference sequence). For the CDR3, the DNA is TGTGCCGGATCCCGGGACATTTCAAATGAAAAACTGTTTTTT. Amino acids: CAGSRDISNEKLFF.

The chain has TRBV29-1 and TRBJ2-1, with 7 bases matching TRBD1. The CDR3 sequence is 14 residues long. Unmatched junction bases numbered 11, after V lost 4 bases and J lost 8 bases. Germline loops: CDR1 SQVTM, CDR2 ANQGSEA. The CDR3 protein is CSVVLRGRVDEQFF. In DNA, the CDR3 is TGCAGCGTTGTTCTTAGGGGGCGGGTGGATGAGCAGTTCTTC.

This clone was observed a few times. The chain carries TRBV14 and TRBJ2-1; D perhaps matches TRBD2 (6 bases). Germline V gene lookup returns CDR1 SGHDN and CDR2 FVKESK. The V end lost 4 bases, the J end lost 1 base, and 11 bases lay between the germline ends. The CDR3 covers 15 residues. The CDR3: CASSRRDFSYNEQFF. In DNA, the CDR3 is TGTGCCAGCAGCCGCCGGGACTTTTCCTACAATGAGCAGTTCTTC.

This clone was recorded at least ten times. V and J are TRBV21-1 and TRBJ2-7. TRBV21-1 is a pseudogene. CDR3 length equals 12 residues. CDR3 bases: TGTGCCAGCAGCAAAAGGTGTTACGAGCAGTACGTC. Translation: CASSKRCYEQYV.

In this sample, this clone turned up a few times. The J gene is TRBJ2-5, the V gene TRBV10-3; maybe TRBD1 (6 bases). This CDR3 contains 15 residues. V was shortened by 6 bases and J by 5 bases, with 19 bases between the two germline ends. Germline loops: CDR1 ENHRY, CDR2 SYGVKD. DNA of the CDR3: TGTGCCATCAGGAACAACAGGGTAACGAACGAGACCCAGTACTTC. Translating it yields CAIRNNRVTNETQYF.

This clone was observed a few times. The J gene is TRBJ1-1, the V gene TRBV7-9; 7 bases align to TRBD1. The V gene's germline CDR1 is SEHNR and CDR2 FQNEAQ (reference sequence). This CDR3 is 15 amino acids long. Trimming removed 7 bases from V and 4 bases from J; junction bases left unmatched: 12. Written as DNA, the CDR3 is TGTGCCAGCACCGAAATCGACAGGGCGGGCACTGAAGCTTTCTTT. It is translated as CASTEIDRAGTEAFF.

This clone turned up a few times. The J gene is TRBJ1-2, the V gene TRBV25-1, with no clear D. The CDR3 extends over 13 amino acids. The V and J ends lost 4 bases and 1 base respectively, with 7 bases between them. Germline values: CDR1 MGHDK, CDR2 SYGVNS. In DNA form, the CDR3 reads TGTGCCAGCAGTGGGGTTCTTAACTATGGCTACACCTTC. This gives the protein CASSGVLNYGYTF.

There are a few counts of this clone. This chain connects TRBV15 to TRBJ2-2; D unclear. CDR3 length: 12 amino acids. CDR1 and CDR2 from the germline V gene are LNHNV and YYDKDF (reference sequence). Trimming took off 0 bases at V and 7 bases at J, with 3 bases between the two ends. CDR3 region: CATSREVGELFF. CDR3 DNA: TGTGCCACCAGCAGAGAAGTCGGGGAGCTGTTTTTT. The full variable domain, in which reference TRBV15 and TRBJ2-2 provide the parts outside the CDR3, is DAMVIQNPRYQVTQFGKPVTLSCSQTLNHNVMYWYQQKSSQAPKLLFHYYDKDFNNEADTPDNFQSRRPNTSFCFLDIRSPGLGDTAMYLCATSREVGELFFGEGSRLTVL.

The V call is TRBV5-4, the J call TRBJ2-5; 11 nucleotides agree with TRBD2. CDR3 size: 17 residues. The V segment lost 0 bases and the J segment 2 bases; nucleotides outside the gene matches: 6. CDR1 is SGHNT and CDR2 is YYREEE in the germline V gene (reference sequence). The CDR3 loop reads CASSLDVSGRGQETQYF. The CDR3 DNA follows: TGTGCCAGCAGCTTGGATGTTAGCGGGAGGGGACAAGAGACCCAGTACTTC.

This clone was seen only a few times. CDR3 region: CASSPGLAGVGTDTQYF. The CDR3 DNA reads as TGTGCCAGCTCACCCGGACTAGCGGGAGTGGGAACAGATACGCAGTATTTT. This chain links TRBV18 with TRBJ2-3; TRBD2 agrees at 13 bases. The germline V gene has CDR1 KGHSH and CDR2 LQKENI. The CDR3 contains 17 residues. V dropped 3 bases and J dropped 3; count of bases not matched to a gene: 6.

This clone has a handful of counts. The V gene is TRBV30, the J gene TRBJ1-5, with D unclear. Trimming shortened V by 4 bases and J by 2 bases, and 15 bases separated the two germline ends. The CDR3 contains 15 residues. The germline gives CDR1 GTSNPN, CDR2 SVGIG (reference sequence). This CDR3 reads CAWTWGGVGNQPQHF. The CDR3 nucleotides read TGTGCCTGGACCTGGGGAGGTGTCGGCAATCAGCCCCAGCATTTT.